These T cell receptor beta chains were read from a single sample in a study of cytomegalovirus exposure and HLA in healthy donors. TCRdb keeps only in-frame clones here, not all; method: immunoSEQ multiplex PCR. The data hold approximately 150,000 clones, with approximately 76% observed a single time. The sequenced material came from PBMCs. The source of these receptors is a woman aged 18-30 years in good health and CMV-seropositive. Both conserved end residues are part of each CDR3. D genes are given only for firm matches. Clone size is not always given. Where it is, it says once, few, many or a class for expanded clones.

v_call: TRBV4-1; d_call: .; j_call: TRBJ2-3; cdr3_length: 18; clone_size: few; cdr3_nt: TGCGCCAGCAGCCAAGCTCCAAGAAGCGAAGTAGCCACAGATACGCAGTATTTT; cdr3_aa: CASSQAPRSEVATDTQYF
v_call: TRBV30; d_call: .; j_call: TRBJ1-1; cdr3_length: 12; clone_size: few; cdr3_nt: TGTGCCTGGAGTGTAAAGGGACATCCGGCTTTCTTT; cdr3_aa: CAWSVKGHPAFF
v_call: TRBV4-2; d_call: TRBD2; j_call: TRBJ2-1; cdr3_length: 16; clone_size: .; cdr3_nt: TGTGCCAGCAGCCGTCGGACTAGCGGGTCCCACAATGAGCAGTTCTTC; cdr3_aa: CASSRRTSGSHNEQFF
v_call: TRBV6-5; d_call: TRBD1; j_call: TRBJ1-2; cdr3_length: 15; clone_size: .; cdr3_nt: TGTGCCAGCAGTTACTCAGGACAGGGAACTCATGGCTACACCTTC; cdr3_aa: CASSYSGQGTHGYTF
v_call: TRBV5-1; d_call: TRBD1; j_call: TRBJ1-1; cdr3_length: 15; clone_size: .; cdr3_nt: TGCGCCAGCAGCTTGGGGACAGGGGTGAACACTGAAGCTTTCTTT; cdr3_aa: CASSLGTGVNTEAFF
v_call: TRBV5-6; d_call: .; j_call: TRBJ1-4; cdr3_length: 12; clone_size: .; cdr3_nt: TGTGCCAGCAGCCCAAGAGGTGAAAAACTGTTTTTT; cdr3_aa: CASSPRGEKLFF
v_call: TRBV4-1; d_call: TRBD1; j_call: TRBJ1-3; cdr3_length: 18; clone_size: few; cdr3_nt: TGCGCCAGCAGCCAACTGTTGGGACAGGGAAGGACTGGAAACACCATATATTTT; cdr3_aa: CASSQLLGQGRTGNTIYF
v_call: TRBV27; d_call: .; j_call: TRBJ1-1; cdr3_length: 13; clone_size: .; cdr3_nt: TGTGCCAGCAGGCAGGGCTTGAACACTGAAGCTTTCTTT; cdr3_aa: CASRQGLNTEAFF
v_call: TRBV19; d_call: TRBD2; j_call: TRBJ2-5; cdr3_length: 15; clone_size: .; cdr3_nt: TGTGCCAGTAGTGTATTCGGGGGAGGGTTGGAGACCCAGTACTTC; cdr3_aa: CASSVFGGGLETQYF
v_call: TRBV5-4; d_call: TRBD1; j_call: TRBJ1-4; cdr3_length: 16; clone_size: .; cdr3_nt: TGTGCCAGCAGCTTGCCCCCCGGGACAGGGGATGAAAAACTGTTTTTT; cdr3_aa: CASSLPPGTGDEKLFF